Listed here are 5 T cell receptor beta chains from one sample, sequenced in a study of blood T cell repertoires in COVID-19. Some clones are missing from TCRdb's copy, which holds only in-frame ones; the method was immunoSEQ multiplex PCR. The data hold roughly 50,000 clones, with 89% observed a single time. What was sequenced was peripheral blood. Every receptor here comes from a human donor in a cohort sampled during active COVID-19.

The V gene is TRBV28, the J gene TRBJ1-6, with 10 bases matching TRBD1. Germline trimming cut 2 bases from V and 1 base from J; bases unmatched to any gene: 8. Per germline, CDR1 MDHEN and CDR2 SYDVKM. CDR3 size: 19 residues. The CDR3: CASSLTGQGESSYNSPLHF. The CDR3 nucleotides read TGTGCCAGCAGTTTAACCGGACAGGGGGAATCTTCCTATAATTCACCCCTCCACTTT.

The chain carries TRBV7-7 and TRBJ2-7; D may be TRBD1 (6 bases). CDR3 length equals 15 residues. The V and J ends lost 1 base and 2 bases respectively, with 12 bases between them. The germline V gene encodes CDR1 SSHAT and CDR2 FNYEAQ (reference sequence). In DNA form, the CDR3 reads TGTGCCAGCAGCTTAGATCAGGGGCCCACCTACGAGCAGTACTTC. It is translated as CASSLDQGPTYEQYF.

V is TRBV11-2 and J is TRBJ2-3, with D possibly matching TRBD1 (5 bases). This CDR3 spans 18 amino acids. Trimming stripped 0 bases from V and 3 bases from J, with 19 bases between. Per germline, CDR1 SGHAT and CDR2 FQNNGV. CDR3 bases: TGTGCCAGCAGCTTAGATCCCCTACGAGTCAGGGCGACAGATACGCAGTATTTT. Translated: CASSLDPLRVRATDTQYF.

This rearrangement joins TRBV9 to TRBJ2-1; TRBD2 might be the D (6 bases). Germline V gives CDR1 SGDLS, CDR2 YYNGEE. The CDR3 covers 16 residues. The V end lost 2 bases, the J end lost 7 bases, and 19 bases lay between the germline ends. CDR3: CASSVAQQGLLNEQFF. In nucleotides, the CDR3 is TGTGCCAGCAGCGTGGCACAGCAGGGACTCCTGAATGAGCAGTTCTTC.

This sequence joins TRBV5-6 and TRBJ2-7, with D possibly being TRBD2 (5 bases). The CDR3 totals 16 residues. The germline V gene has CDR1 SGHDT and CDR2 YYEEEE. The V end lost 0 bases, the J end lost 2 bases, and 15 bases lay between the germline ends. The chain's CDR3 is CASSLAKRIAPYEQYF. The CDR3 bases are TGTGCCAGCAGCTTGGCCAAGCGGATAGCCCCCTACGAGCAGTACTTC. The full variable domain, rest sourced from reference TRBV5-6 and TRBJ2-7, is DAGVTQSPTHLIKTRGQQVTLRCSPKSGHDTVSWYQQALGQGPQFIFQYYEEEERQRGNFPDRFSGHQFPNYSSELNVNALLLGDSALYLCASSLAKRIAPYEQYFGPGTRLTVT.